This T cell receptor beta chain was profiled in a study of T cell responses to AZD1222 COVID-19 vaccine. The CDR3 totals 13 residues. Trimming left V 3 bases short and J 4 bases short, with 10 bases between. The germline V gene encodes CDR1 SGHDT and CDR2 YYEEEE. Generated by immunoSEQ multiplex PCR, the TCRdb table keeps only in-frame clones and is missing some. Here the sample spans roughly 70,000 clones, roughly four fifths being singletons. This sample comprised peripheral blood, obtained on day 0 of AZD1222 vaccination. The chain joins TRBV5-6 to TRBJ1-2; D ambiguous. This TCR derives from an adult in good health. Here the CDR3 reads CASSSAGGYGYTF. CDR3 in DNA: TGTGCCAGCAGCTCTGCAGGAGGCTATGGCTACACCTTC.